This entry lists 24 T cell receptor beta chains sequenced from one sample in a study of tumor-infiltrating lymphocytes in primary liver carcinoma. Unsorted bulk tissue of roughly 18-32 mg yielded co-extracted RNA and DNA. With a constant-region primer, TCR beta cDNA was made from 450 to 550 ng of total RNA. Researchers made the TCR beta libraries by running three nested multiplex PCR rounds with slightly modified ARM-PCR. The study ran its first two PCR rounds for roughly 10 cycles each, using TRBV1-TRBV30 forward primers and a C-beta reverse primer. From the multiplex PCR reads, TCRdb called clonotypes with MiXCR, one entry per CDR3 protein. The sample has 75,000 or so distinct CDR3 sequences; approximately 70% are singletons. Sequenced input: liver tumor tissue from sampling region 4. Subset noted: tumor region T4, right-lateral pole. These receptors were taken from a man aged 40-55 years with primary liver carcinoma and hepatitis B virus infection.

Regarding this clonotype: Being one base from a much bigger clone, this may be a read error. The chain carries TRBV7-9 and TRBJ2-5; the D gene could be TRBD1 or TRBD2 (6 bases each). This CDR3 is 13 amino acids long. The germline CDR1 and CDR2 sequences are SEHNR and FQNEAQ (reference sequence). This chain's CDR3 is CTSSPRGPETQYF. CDR3 DNA: TGTACCAGCAGCCCACGGGGGCCAGAGACCCAGTACTTC.

This clonotype was seen more than once but under ten times. V is TRBV7-2 and J is TRBJ1-2; D gene uncertain. The CDR3 totals 15 residues. CDR1 is SGHTA and CDR2 is FQGNSA in the germline V gene. Trimming cost V 5 bases and J 4 bases, with 17 bases left between them. CDR3 sequence reads: CASSPGSGSSYGYTF. The CDR3 DNA sequence: TGTGCCAGCAGCCCGGGGTCGGGCAGTTCCTATGGCTACACCTTC.

For this clonotype: At one end the junction does not follow the germline gene, possibly because of a read error. The chain combines TRBV11-2 with TRBJ2-2, with D perhaps matching TRBD1 or TRBD2 (5 bases each). This CDR3 has 15 amino acids. Germline CDR1 and CDR2: SGHAT and FQNNGV. CDR3 sequence (DNA): TGTGCCAGCAGCATAGTTAAGGGGAACACCAGGGAGCTGCTTTTT. Amino acids: CASSIVKGNTRELLF.

V usage is TRBV7-6 and J usage is TRBJ2-1; tentative D call: TRBD2 (6 bases). The germline V and J ends were trimmed by 5 bases and 9 bases, with 20 bases remaining between them. Germline lookup yields CDR1 SGHVS and CDR2 FNYEAQ. The CDR3 loop spans 15 amino acids. DNA for the CDR3: TGTGCCAGCAGCCAGATGGGGGGACCTACAAGTGAGCAGTTCTTC. It codes for CASSQMGGPTSEQFF.

Of note for this clonotype: A much larger clone lies a single base off, so this may be a read error. The V gene is TRBV14, the J gene TRBJ2-3; D remains unclear. Per germline, CDR1 SGHDN and CDR2 FVKESK. V dropped 4 bases and J dropped 4 bases, with 9 bases sitting between them. The length of the CDR3 is 13 residues. The CDR3 DNA is TGTGCCAGCAGCCTCTGGAGCTCAGATACGCAGTATTTT. It translates to CASSLWSSDTQYF.

The chain joins TRBV9 to TRBJ2-2, with D hard to call. V was pared by 0 bases and J by 0 bases, with 9 bases between. The CDR3 has 16 residues. Germline V gives CDR1 SGDLS, CDR2 YYNGEE. In DNA, the CDR3 is TGTGCCAGCAGCGTAGAAAAGTTCGCGAACACCGGGGAGCTGTTTTTT. Protein product: CASSVEKFANTGELFF.

Comment on this clonotype: At one of its ends the junction is not consistent with the germline gene, which may arise from a read error. The CDR3 here is CASRRPSGSHSCEQYF. CDR3 coding DNA: TGTGCCAGCAGACGTCCTAGCGGGAGCCACTCCTGCGAGCAATACTTC. V is TRBV28 and J is TRBJ2-7, with 10 bases that match TRBD2. The CDR3 has 16 residues. CDR1 and CDR2 from the germline V gene are MDHEN and SYDVKM. Looking up the rest from reference TRBV28 and TRBJ2-7 gives the full variable domain: DVKVTQSSRYLVKRTGEKVFLECVQDMDHENMFWYRQDPGLGLRLIYFSYDVKMKEKGDIPEGYSVSREKKERFSLILESASTNQTSMYLCASRRPSGSHSCEQYFGPGTRLTVT.

In the case of this clonotype: Possible read error: a much larger clone is one base away. The chain is built from TRBV7-8 and TRBJ2-1; TRBD2 matches at 7 bases. The germline CDR1 and CDR2 sequences are SGHVS and FQNEAQ. The CDR3 totals 14 residues. With V trimmed by 5 bases and J by 9 bases, 10 bases remained unmatched. The CDR3 spells CASSPRQSGIEQFF. The CDR3 DNA sequence: TGTGCCAGCAGCCCTCGTCAAAGCGGGATTGAGCAGTTCTTC.

For this clonotype: Relative to the germline gene, one junction end is altered; a read error may explain this. The chain has TRBV29-1 and TRBJ2-3; 8 nucleotides match TRBD1. The CDR3 has 15 residues. Per the germline V gene, CDR1 is SQVTM and CDR2 is ANQGSEA. CDR3 DNA: TGCAGCATTGAACCTCCGGGACAGGACCCAGATACGCAGTATTTT. Its protein is CSIEPPGQDPDTQYF.

A note on this clonotype: Without the conserved terminal phenylalanine or tryptophan, this CDR3 likely stems from a read error. The genes are TRBV6-5 and TRBJ2-4, with 10 bases identical to TRBD1. The germline CDR1 and CDR2 sequences are MNHEY and SVGAGI. The CDR3 is 16 residues long. Here the CDR3 reads CAGSYSVTGGRDIQYI. The CDR3 DNA follows: TGTGCCGGCAGTTACTCCGTGACAGGGGGCAGGGACATTCAGTACATC.

This chain uses TRBV2 with TRBJ1-2, with 8 nucleotides matching TRBD1. Per the germline V gene, CDR1 is SNHLY and CDR2 is FYNNEI. V shed 6 bases and J 13 bases; nucleotides not matched to a gene: 10. There are 12 residues in the CDR3. CDR3 bases: TGTGCCAGCAGCCCGGACAGGGCCTTGTTCACCTTC. It is translated as CASSPDRALFTF.

Remarks on this clonotype: An end of the junction does not agree with germline; a read error may underlie this. V is TRBV11-1 and J is TRBJ2-5; D ambiguous. The CDR3 runs to 14 residues. CDR1 SGHAT and CDR2 FQDESV come from the germline V gene (reference sequence). The CDR3 region is CASSAREPQGTQYF. The CDR3, as DNA: TGTGCCAGCAGCGCAAGGGAACCTCAAGGGACCCAGTACTTC. Full variable domain (remainder filled in from reference TRBV11-1 and TRBJ2-5): EAEVAQSPRYKITEKSQAVAFWCDPISGHATLYWYRQILGQGPELLVQFQDESVVDDSQLPKDRFSAERLKGVDSTLKIQPAELGDSAMYLCASSAREPQGTQYFGPGTRLLVL.

Note on this clonotype: Likely a read error: the CDR3 ends without its conserved phenylalanine or tryptophan. Because the CDR3's place on the DNA is in doubt, the DNA is left out and the CDR3 is given as listed by TCRdb. This chain uses TRBV6-1 with TRBJ2-1; no DNA check was done on the table's D call, TRBD1. The germline gives CDR1 MNHNS, CDR2 SASEGT. The CDR3 has 14 amino acids, counting both end residues. The CDR3 here is CASSEGTASNEQLS.

In regard to this clonotype: Germline is not matched at one junction end, which may reflect a read error. V gene TRBV6-2 or TRBV6-3 combines with J gene TRBJ2-3, with D possibly matching TRBD1 (6 bases). This CDR3 has 15 amino acids. Germline lookup yields CDR1 MNHEY and CDR2 SVGEGT. The CDR3 is CTSSYFGQNTDTQYF. DNA for the CDR3: TGTACCAGCAGTTACTTCGGACAGAACACAGATACGCAGTATTTT.

Regarding this clonotype: This CDR3 fails to terminate in the conserved phenylalanine or tryptophan, so it likely reflects a read error. Because the CDR3's place on the DNA is in doubt, the DNA is left out and the CDR3 is given as listed by TCRdb. The chain recombines TRBV14 with TRBJ1-1; TRBD1, the table's D call, lacks a check against the DNA. The CDR3 length is 12 residues, termini included. Germline CDR1 and CDR2: SGHDN and FVKESK. The CDR3 region is CASSHDRAEAFV.

The gene calls are TRBV12-3 or TRBV12-4 and TRBJ2-3, with 9 bases aligning to TRBD1. Losses at the gene ends were 6 bases for V and 6 bases for J; bases not matched to a gene: 10. This CDR3 spans 15 amino acids. Written as DNA, the CDR3 is TGTGCCAGCAGGTCCACAGGGGGCGAAACGGATACGCAGTATTTT. As protein: CASRSTGGETDTQYF.

Remarks on this clonotype: An end of the junction differs from the germline gene, which may be a read error. The chain links TRBV2 to TRBJ2-1, with a weak D call TRBD1 (6 bases). CDR3 length: 14 residues. The germline CDR1 and CDR2 sequences are SNHLY and FYNNEI. The chain's CDR3 is CASRSGTSNNERFF. In nucleotides, the CDR3 is TGTGCCAGCAGGTCCGGGACATCAAACAATGAGCGGTTCTTC. Variable domain in full (rest from reference TRBV2 and TRBJ2-1): EPEVTQTPSHQVTQMGQEVILRCVPISNHLYFYWYRQILGQKVEFLVSFYNNEISEKSEIFDDQFSVERPDGSNFTLKIRSTKLEDSAMYFCASRSGTSNNERFFGPGTRLTVL.

The V gene is TRBV7-9, the J gene TRBJ2-5; TRBD1 matches 11 bases. This CDR3 has 16 amino acids. Germline CDR1 SEHNR, CDR2 FQNEAQ (reference sequence). The V and J ends lost 5 bases and 2 bases, in that order; junction bases with no gene match: 7. The CDR3 sequence: CASSLEDRGLQETQYF. The CDR3 nucleotides read TGTGCCAGCAGCCTAGAGGACAGGGGGCTGCAAGAGACCCAGTACTTC. Supplemented by reference TRBV7-9 and TRBJ2-5, the full variable domain reads DTGVSQNPRHKITKRGQNVTFRCDPISEHNRLYWYRQTLGQGPEFLTYFQNEAQLEKSRLLSDRFSAERPKGSFSTLEIQRTEQGDSAMYLCASSLEDRGLQETQYFGPGTRLLVL.

In regard to this clonotype: At one boundary the junction diverges from the germline segment, which might be a read error. The chain is built from TRBV28 and TRBJ2-1, with D perhaps TRBD1 (6 bases). The CDR3 runs to 16 residues. Germline V gene data show CDR1 as MDHEN and CDR2 as SYDVKM. CDR3 sequence: CGSSPFRGASYNEQFF. CDR3 nucleotides: TGTGGCAGCAGCCCTTTCAGGGGTGCTTCCTACAATGAGCAGTTCTTC. The full variable domain, completed using reference TRBV28 and TRBJ2-1, is DVKVTQSSRYLVKRTGEKVFLECVQDMDHENMFWYRQDPGLGLRLIYFSYDVKMKEKGDIPEGYSVSREKKERFSLILESASTNQTSMYLCGSSPFRGASYNEQFFGPGTRLTVL.

Remarks on this clonotype: This may be a read error, as it is one base from a much larger clone. The rearrangement links TRBV5-1 to TRBJ2-5; the D call may be TRBD1 or TRBD2 (5 bases each). Germline V gene sequence: CDR1 SGHRS, CDR2 YFSETQ. This CDR3 has 15 residues. The CDR3: CVSSPQARGEETQYF. CDR3 nucleotide sequence: TGCGTCAGCAGCCCCCAAGCTAGGGGAGAGGAGACCCAGTACTTC.

The chain joins TRBV28 to TRBJ2-1; unclear D gene. CDR1 and CDR2 (germline): MDHEN, SYDVKM. The CDR3 extends over 15 amino acids. Between the trimmed V and J ends, which lost 7 bases and 4 bases, there was a span of 17 bases. The chain's CDR3 is CASTTLGWAYNEQFF. CDR3 sequence (DNA): TGTGCCAGCACCACCCTGGGATGGGCATACAATGAGCAGTTCTTC.

This clonotype was observed many times. The chain carries TRBV10-3 and TRBJ2-3, with D maybe TRBD2 (6 bases). The CDR3 runs to 15 residues. The V gene's germline CDR1 is ENHRY and CDR2 SYGVKD. Trimming shortened V by 3 bases and J by 2 bases, and 12 bases separated the two germline ends. CDR3 sequence (DNA): TGTGCCATCAGTGATGGCGGGGCTGCCACAGATACGCAGTATTTT. Translating gives CAISDGGAATDTQYF.

As to this clonotype: The junction does not match germline at one end; this may be a read error. The J gene is TRBJ2-1, the V gene TRBV29-1; 11 positions agree with TRBD2. The V gene's germline CDR1 is SQVTM and CDR2 ANQGSEA. The CDR3 contains 16 residues. In nucleotides, the CDR3 is TGCAGCGTTGAAGGGGGGGCTAGCGGGAGGTACAAAGAGCATTTCTTC. It specifies CSVEGGASGRYKEHFF.

The chain couples TRBV12-3 or TRBV12-4 to TRBJ2-7; D gene uncertain. V shed 1 base and J shed 9 bases, with 16 bases lying between them. The CDR3 contains 14 residues. This CDR3 is CASSLGMDPLRQYF. The CDR3 nucleotides read TGTGCCAGCAGTTTAGGGATGGACCCACTCCGGCAGTACTTC.